The present entry profiles one TCR beta chain with its context. The data were taken from a study of blood T cell repertoires in COVID-19. Overall study: Samples came from the United States, Italy and Spain, spanning acute and convalescent COVID-19.

The CDR3 extends over 13 amino acids. This table comes from immunoSEQ multiplex PCR, and its TCRdb copy is limited to in-frame clones, with some not included. The data contain 120,000 or so clones, around 81% of them singletons. The sample was peripheral blood. The TCR comes from a woman aged 45-65 years with acute or convalescent COVID-19. The gene calls are TRBV21-1 and TRBJ2-7; TRBD2 is taken as the D call from the table, unchecked against the DNA. TRBV21-1 is described as a pseudogene. The CDR3, as DNA: TGTGCCATCCCCGTAGACTACTTCTACGAGCAGTACTTC. This sequence encodes CAIPVDYFYEQYF.